Each of the 10 T cell receptor beta chains below was sequenced from the same sample in a study of cytomegalovirus exposure and HLA in healthy donors. PCR amplification relied on 60 Vbeta primers (plus 13 Jbeta primers). Using immunoSEQ multiplex PCR, the repertoire was profiled, and TCRdb retains in-frame clones only, with some absent. The sample lists about 110,000 clones; 55% to 85% were seen once. Sequencing was done on a sample of PBMCs. These receptors came from a man aged 25-40 years in good health and CMV-seronegative.

V is TRBV27 and J is TRBJ2-1; TRBD1 matches 7 bases. J lost 5 bases, V lost 2 bases, and 15 bases had no gene match. This CDR3 comprises 18 residues. CDR1 and CDR2 from the germline V gene are MNHEY and SMNVEV (reference sequence). As DNA, the CDR3 is TGTGCCAGCAGTTTACGATGGACAGGCGACAGCGTTCACAATGAGCAGTTCTTC. It yields the protein CASSLRWTGDSVHNEQFF.

This sequence joins TRBV4-2 and TRBJ2-7; D possibly corresponds to TRBD2 (6 bases). V shed 1 base and J shed 3 bases, with 16 bases lying between them. CDR1 and CDR2 from the germline V gene are LGHNA and YNFKEQ. There are 16 residues in the CDR3. For the CDR3, the DNA is TGTGCCAGCAGCCAAGGGAAGGGGCTAGCGAGCTACGAGCAGTACTTC. Encoded protein: CASSQGKGLASYEQYF.

This chain joins TRBV4-1 and TRBJ1-5; no firm D call. The V gene's germline CDR1 is MGHRA and CDR2 YSYEKL. The CDR3 runs to 16 residues. The germline V and J ends were trimmed by 1 base and 2 bases, with 12 bases remaining between them. The CDR3 spells CASSQVNLMGNQPQHF. The CDR3 DNA sequence: TGCGCCAGCAGCCAAGTTAACTTAATGGGCAATCAGCCCCAGCATTTT.

This clone has just one count. The chain recombines TRBV27 with TRBJ2-1, with a weak D call TRBD1 (6 bases). CDR1 is MNHEY, CDR2 SMNVEV, per germline (reference sequence). The CDR3 totals 20 residues. V shed 3 bases and J shed 3 bases, with 27 bases lying between them. CDR3: CASSFRRSPLVGADYNEQFF. The CDR3 nucleotides read TGTGCCAGCAGTTTTCGAAGGTCCCCCCTTGTGGGGGCTGACTACAATGAGCAGTTCTTC.

The V and J genes are TRBV10-2 and TRBJ1-2; D is perhaps TRBD1 (5 bases). V lost 0 bases to trimming and J lost 2 bases, with 16 bases between them. Germline loops: CDR1 WSHSY, CDR2 SAAADI. The CDR3 has 17 amino acids. CDR3 sequence reads: CASSESWGVGENYGYTF. In DNA form, the CDR3 reads TGCGCCAGCAGTGAGTCCTGGGGCGTTGGGGAAAACTATGGCTACACCTTC.

Comments on this clone: A junction boundary mismatches the germline segment, possibly from a read error. This chain links TRBV7-9 with TRBJ1-1; D unclear. Germline V CDR1 and CDR2: SEHNR, FQNEAQ (reference sequence). This CDR3 is built from 13 residues. CDR3 sequence reads: CSSSLVEGTEAFF. In DNA, the CDR3 is TGTTCCAGCAGCTTAGTTGAGGGCACTGAAGCTTTCTTT. Full variable domain (missing parts from reference TRBV7-9 and TRBJ1-1): DTGVSQNPRHKITKRGQNVTFRCDPISEHNRLYWYRQTLGQGPEFLTYFQNEAQLEKSRLLSDRFSAERPKGSFSTLEIQRTEQGDSAMYLCSSSLVEGTEAFFGQGTRLTVV.

The V and J genes are TRBV11-1 and TRBJ2-3; TRBD1 aligns across 8 bases. Germline-derived CDR1 and CDR2 are SGHAT and FQDESV (reference sequence). V lost 5 bases to trimming and J lost 6 bases; unmatched junction nucleotides: 10. The CDR3 has 15 amino acids. The CDR3, as DNA: TGTGCCAGCAGCATCAGCAGGACAGGGAGCGATACGCAGTATTTT. It translates to CASSISRTGSDTQYF. Combining the CDR3 with reference TRBV11-1 and TRBJ2-3 gives the whole variable domain EAEVAQSPRYKITEKSQAVAFWCDPISGHATLYWYRQILGQGPELLVQFQDESVVDDSQLPKDRFSAERLKGVDSTLKIQPAELGDSAMYLCASSISRTGSDTQYFGPGTRLTVL.

The chain is built from TRBV5-4 and TRBJ2-2; 15 bases are shared with TRBD2. The CDR3 loop spans 16 amino acids. Germline values: CDR1 SGHNT, CDR2 YYREEE (reference sequence). Germline trimming cut 3 bases from V and 5 bases from J; bases unmatched to any gene: 2. The chain's CDR3 is CASSSGLAGGTGELFF. The CDR3 DNA reads TGTGCCAGCAGCTCGGGACTAGCGGGGGGTACCGGGGAGCTGTTTTTT. Full variable domain (outside the CDR3, taken from reference TRBV5-4 and TRBJ2-2): ETGVTQSPTHLIKTRGQQVTLRCSSQSGHNTVSWYQQALGQGPQFIFQYYREEENGRGNFPPRFSGLQFPNYSSELNVNALELDDSALYLCASSSGLAGGTGELFFGEGSRLTVL.

This clone was detected a few times. This chain uses TRBV27 with TRBJ2-2; D not resolved. The CDR3 covers 15 residues. CDR1 MNHEY and CDR2 SMNVEV come from the germline V gene (reference sequence). V was cut by 5 bases and J by 0 bases, with 10 bases left in between. The CDR3 reads CASSKVAPNTGELFF. In nucleotides, the CDR3 is TGTGCCAGCAGTAAGGTAGCTCCGAACACCGGGGAGCTGTTTTTT.

The chain joins TRBV11-2 to TRBJ1-2; TRBD1 might be the D (5 bases). V was shortened by 5 bases and J by 6 bases, with 16 bases between the two germline ends. The germline V gene has CDR1 SGHAT and CDR2 FQNNGV. This CDR3 is built from 14 residues. The CDR3 DNA reads TGTGCCAGCAGCCCATATCGCTGGGGGGATGGCTACACCTTC. Protein sequence: CASSPYRWGDGYTF.